The 20 T cell receptor beta chains below all came from one sample that was sequenced in a study of tissue T cells after allogeneic stem cell transplantation. Time point: mouse harvest day 14 after allogeneic transplant. Each mouse received 10^7 T-cell-depleted marrow cells plus 10^6 splenic CD5+ T cells by tail vein. Clones were read by immunoSEQ multiplex PCR, and TCRdb kept only the in-frame ones, dropping some. The table records roughly 2,700 clones, around 40% of them present only once. The sequencing input was gut tissue. The source is a female BALB/c mouse given C57BL/6 T cells with graft-versus-host disease after an allogeneic hematopoietic cell transplant.

About this clone: Gene names denote mouse genes. The CDR3 end falls 1 residue outside the read, so it is completed with the germline J gene. The chain couples TRBV5 to TRBJ1-1; D might be TRBD1 (5 bases). The V gene's germline CDR1 is LGHNA and CDR2 YNLKQL (reference sequence). The V end was cut by 2 bases, the J end by 5 bases, with 9 bases between. The CDR3 has 13 amino acids. The CDR3 loop reads CASSQTGGTEVFF. CDR3 DNA, as far as it was read: TGTGCCAGCAGCCAAACAGGAGGGACAGAAGTCTTC.

Regarding this clone: Germline and genes here are mouse. The CDR3 end is not reached by the read, which stops 1 residue before it; the germline J gene fills it in. The chain links TRBV12-1 to TRBJ1-2; D not resolved. The germline V and J ends were trimmed by 1 base and 2 bases, with 10 bases remaining between them. CDR3 length: 14 amino acids. From germline, CDR1 is SGHSN and CDR2 HYEKVE. The CDR3 loop is CASSLVGGNSDYTF. The part of the CDR3 DNA that was read is TGTGCCAGCTCTCTAGTGGGCGGGAACTCCGACTACACC.

This clone was counted once. Mouse germline and gene names are used. The sequenced fragment ends 1 residue before the CDR3 boundary, so the rest is inferred from the germline J gene. The rearrangement joins TRBV1 to TRBJ2-5; the match to TRBD2 covers 10 bases. The germline CDR1 and CDR2 sequences are NSQYPW and LRSPGD (reference sequence). The CDR3 is made up of 15 amino acids. The V gene end was trimmed by 4 bases and the J gene end by 0 bases; junction bases not matched to a gene: 1. The covered CDR3 bases are TGCACCTGCAGTGGGACTGGGGGTAACCAAGACACCCAGTAC. Its translation is CTCSGTGGNQDTQY. The whole CDR3 is CTCSGTGGNQDTQYF.

Turning to this clone: The gene names here belong to mouse. The read terminates 1 residue ahead of where the CDR3 ends, so the germline J gene completes it. The chain employs TRBV26 and TRBJ1-1; D uncertain. V was cut by 0 bases and J by 2 bases, with 1 base left in between. There are 12 residues in the CDR3. Germline-derived CDR1 and CDR2 are KGHPV and FQNQEV (reference sequence). CDR3 protein: CASSLSNTEVFF. CDR3 DNA, as far as it was read: TGTGCCAGCAGTCTGTCCAACACAGAAGTCTTC.

Regarding this clone: Germline and genes here are mouse. The read ends 1 residue before the CDR3 terminus; that terminus is restored from the germline J gene. J is TRBJ1-1 and V is TRBV26; no clear D gene. The CDR3 covers 13 residues. V was pared by 3 bases and J by 1 base, with 6 bases between. Germline V gene sequence: CDR1 KGHPV, CDR2 FQNQEV (reference sequence). CDR3 DNA (partial): TGTGCCAGCAGTCTCGGCAAAAACACAGAAGTCTTC. This sequence encodes CASSLGKNTEVF. The entire CDR3 protein reads CASSLGKNTEVFF.

There are a few counts of this clone. Gene labels here are mouse ones. The read falls 1 residue short of the CDR3 end, and the missing part is taken from the germline J gene. The V and J genes are TRBV1 and TRBJ1-1; tentative D call: TRBD1 (5 bases). V lost 4 bases, J lost 0 bases, and 9 bases lay in between. The CDR3 is 14 amino acids. Germline V lookup: CDR1 NSQYPW, CDR2 LRSPGD (reference sequence). The sequenced part of the CDR3 DNA is TGCACCTGCAGTGGGACAAAAACAAACACAGAAGTCTTC. The encoded protein is CTCSGTKTNTEVF. The whole CDR3 region reads CTCSGTKTNTEVFF.

Comment on this clone: Gene names refer to mouse genes. The read terminates 1 residue before the CDR3 end, so the remaining end is supplied by the germline J gene. The chain recombines TRBV2 with TRBJ2-4; 9 bases map to TRBD2. Looked up from germline, CDR1 is LGHNA and CDR2 is YSYQKL. V was clipped by 0 bases and J by 8 bases; unmatched bases: 9. This CDR3 comprises 16 residues. The CDR3 is CASSQDGGGARGTLYF. The sequenced part of the CDR3 DNA is TGTGCCAGCAGCCAAGATGGTGGGGGGGCGCGGGGCACCTTGTAC. Drawing the rest from reference TRBV2 and TRBJ2-4, the complete variable domain is DPKIIQKPKYLVAVTGSEKILICEQYLGHNAMYWYRQSAKKPLEFMFSYSYQKLMDNQTASSRFQPQSSKKNHLDLQITALKPDDSATYFCASSQDGGGARGTLYFGAGTRLSVL.

Comments on this clone: All gene names here are mouse names. The observed sequence ends 1 residue before the CDR3 terminus, with the missing tail filled in from the germline J gene. The chain carries TRBV26 and TRBJ1-3; possible D gene TRBD1, 5 bases. The germline CDR1 and CDR2 sequences are KGHPV and FQNQEV (reference sequence). Trimming pared 1 base from V and 0 bases from J, leaving 7 bases between. The CDR3 is 15 residues long. Partial CDR3 DNA: TGTGCCAGCAGTCTGTGGACAAATTCTGGAAATACGCTCTAT. Its translation: CASSLWTNSGNTLY. The whole CDR3 sequence reads CASSLWTNSGNTLYF.

On this clone: Gene names are mouse gene names. The sequenced fragment ends 1 residue before the CDR3 boundary, so the rest is inferred from the germline J gene. V gene TRBV12-1 combines with J gene TRBJ1-1; 8 bases are shared with TRBD1. With 0 bases clipped from V and 6 bases from J, the junction kept 8 bases outside the gene matches. The CDR3 extends over 15 amino acids. The V gene's germline CDR1 is SGHSN and CDR2 HYEKVE. The part of the CDR3 DNA that was read is TGTGCCAGCTCTCTCGCGGCAGGGGGCGCCTCAGAAGTCTTC. It encodes CASSLAAGGASEVF. Given in full, the CDR3 is CASSLAAGGASEVFF.

This clone was recorded a few times. Any gene name here is a mouse gene name. The read halts 1 residue ahead of the CDR3 end, with the missing end drawn from the germline J gene. The J gene is TRBJ2-7, the V gene TRBV12-1, with 8 bases matching TRBD2. This CDR3 has 12 residues. Germline V CDR1 and CDR2: SGHSN, HYEKVE. V lost 4 bases to trimming and J lost 4 bases; unmatched junction nucleotides: 2. The CDR3: CASSRTGYEQYF. The sequenced CDR3 bases are TGTGCCAGCTCCCGGACTGGGTATGAACAGTAC.

This clone has more than one count but fewer than ten. Here the gene names and germline are mouse. The read comes to an end 1 residue before the CDR3 does, leaving the germline J gene to fill in the end. The chain is built from TRBV3 and TRBJ2-1, with D uncertain. V gave up 3 bases and J gave up 0 bases, with 6 bases separating them. The CDR3 is made up of 14 amino acids. Germline CDR1 reads SNHLY; CDR2 reads FYNGKV (reference sequence). The CDR3 here is CASSFDFNYAEQFF. The covered CDR3 bases are TGTGCCAGCAGCTTCGACTTTAACTATGCTGAGCAGTTC.

This clone was detected a few times. All gene names here are mouse names. The missing CDR3 end, 1 residue past where the read stops, is filled in from the germline J gene. The rearrangement links TRBV12-2 to TRBJ1-4, with D possibly being TRBD1 (5 bases). The CDR3 is 14 residues long. Germline values: CDR1 SGHLS, CDR2 HYDKME. V lost 1 base, J lost 4 bases, and 9 bases lay in between. CDR3 DNA (partial): TGTGCCAGCTCTCTAGGGGCAGACAACGAAAGATTATTT. This sequence encodes CASSLGADNERLF. In full, the CDR3 reads CASSLGADNERLFF.

As to this clone: The germline and genes are mouse ones. The read finishes 1 residue shy of the CDR3 end, and the germline J gene is used to complete it. The chain employs TRBV26 and TRBJ2-7, with 10 bases aligning to TRBD1. After removal of 4 bases from V and 4 bases from J, the junction contained 4 bases not matched to a gene. This CDR3 is 14 amino acids long. Germline CDR1 reads KGHPV; CDR2 reads FQNQEV (reference sequence). CDR3 protein: CASSHPGQGYEQYF. Incomplete CDR3 DNA: TGTGCCAGCAGTCATCCGGGACAGGGGTATGAACAGTAC.

This clone was detected a few times. All gene names here are mouse names. Read sequence stops 1 residue before the CDR3 end, and the germline J gene provides the missing end. The J gene is TRBJ1-3, the V gene TRBV31; D is undetermined. The CDR3 contains 14 residues. Deletions cut 0 bases from V and 0 bases from J, with 6 bases between. Per the germline V gene, CDR1 is GKSSPN and CDR2 is SITVG. This CDR3 reads CAWSLGLSGNTLYF. The sequenced CDR3 bases are TGTGCCTGGAGTCTAGGACTTTCTGGAAATACGCTCTAT.

With respect to this clone: Gene and germline names: mouse. Read sequence stops 1 residue before the CDR3 end, and the germline J gene provides the missing end. The V call is TRBV26, the J call TRBJ2-4; D unresolved. V gave up 2 bases and J gave up 3 bases, with 3 bases separating them. The CDR3 covers 12 residues. CDR1 is KGHPV and CDR2 is FQNQEV in the germline V gene (reference sequence). The CDR3 sequence: CASSLPQNTLYF. Partial CDR3 DNA: TGTGCCAGCAGTCTGCCCCAAAACACCTTGTAC.

Concerning this clone: The genes and germline here are from mouse. The read ends 1 residue shy of where the CDR3 ends; the end is completed using the germline J gene. The chain has TRBV20 and TRBJ1-4; TRBD1 matches at 12 bases. This CDR3 has 15 residues. In germline, CDR1 is GFQATS, CDR2 STVNSAI. The J segment lost 7 bases and the V segment lost 2 bases, leaving 5 bases of the junction unmatched. This CDR3 is CGARFGTGGTERLFF. CDR3 DNA (partial): TGTGGTGCTAGGTTTGGGACAGGGGGCACCGAAAGATTATTT.

Regarding this clone: Genes and germline are mouse. The read falls 1 residue short of the CDR3 end, and the missing part is taken from the germline J gene. This sequence joins TRBV29 and TRBJ2-4; TRBD1 agrees at 10 bases. Germline assignment: CDR1 MSHET and CDR2 SYDVDS. The CDR3 length is 12 residues. V dropped 6 bases and J dropped 6; count of bases not matched to a gene: 0. The CDR3 protein is CASRTGGNTLYF. The CDR3 bases that were read are TGTGCTAGCAGGACAGGGGGCAACACCTTGTAC.

This clone has a handful of counts. Germline and genes here are mouse. The read terminates 1 residue before the CDR3 end, so the remaining end is supplied by the germline J gene. The V call is TRBV12-1, the J call TRBJ1-3, with 11 positions matching TRBD1. Trimming took 4 bases from V and 4 from J; bases not matched to a gene: 2. Looked up from germline, CDR1 is SGHSN and CDR2 is HYEKVE. CDR3 length: 14 amino acids. The CDR3 is CASSGDRGGNTLYF. The CDR3 DNA, read in part, is TGTGCCAGCTCCGGGGACAGGGGGGGAAATACGCTCTAT.

This clone is judged medium-sized (0.01 to 0.1%). Each gene name is a mouse one. The sequenced fragment ends 1 residue before the CDR3 boundary, so the rest is inferred from the germline J gene. J is TRBJ2-1 and V is TRBV12-1; D is possibly TRBD1 (6 bases). Trimming cost V 1 base and J 3 bases, with 9 bases left between them. The CDR3 is made up of 14 amino acids. Germline values: CDR1 SGHSN, CDR2 HYEKVE. The CDR3 DNA, read in part, is TGTGCCAGCTCTCTTGGGACAATCTATGCTGAGCAGTTC. This translates into CASSLGTIYAEQF. From start to end, the CDR3 is CASSLGTIYAEQFF.

Of note for this clone: Gene names and germline match the mouse. The CDR3 end falls 1 residue outside the read, so it is completed with the germline J gene. The chain employs TRBV26 and TRBJ2-2, with D maybe TRBD1 (7 bases). CDR1 is KGHPV and CDR2 is FQNQEV in the germline V gene (reference sequence). The CDR3 length is 14 residues. The V gene lost 4 bases and the J gene lost 5 bases, with 11 bases spanning the gap. CDR3 bases read: TGTGCCAGCAGTCAGGGGGCGAGGACCGGGCAGCTCTAC. Its translation: CASSQGARTGQLY. The whole CDR3 reads CASSQGARTGQLYF. Drawing the rest from reference TRBV26 and TRBJ2-2, the complete variable domain is NSKVIQTPRYLVKGQGQKAKMRCIPEKGHPVVFWYQQNKNNEFKFLINFQNQEVLQQIDMTEKRFSAECPSNSPCSLEIQSSEAGDSALYLCASSQGARTGQLYFGEGSKLTVL.